This TCR beta chain comes out of a study of tumor-infiltrating lymphocytes in primary liver carcinoma. Of note for this clonotype: This may stem from a read error, because a much larger clone lies one nucleotide away.

Germline lookup yields CDR1 SGHDN and CDR2 FVKESK. The length of the CDR3 is 12 residues. Making TCR beta cDNA involved around 510 ng total RNA and a constant-region primer. ARM-PCR, slightly modified, supplied the TCR beta libraries through three nested multiplex PCR rounds. For 10 cycles apiece, the opening two PCR rounds ran with TRBV1-TRBV30 forward primers and a C-beta reverse primer. TCRdb re-called the multiplex PCR reads through MiXCR, storing one row per CDR3 protein. There are 100,000 to 150,000 distinct CDR3 sequences in the sample; 64% occur only once, and around 8.4% lies in the top ten. Co-extracting RNA and DNA was done with about 20-33 mg of unsorted bulk tissue as input.

This rearrangement joins TRBV14 to TRBJ1-3; D is ambiguous. The origin of this receptor is a woman in her fifties or sixties with primary liver carcinoma and hepatitis B virus infection. Sequencing input: liver tumor tissue from sampling region 3. Documented subset: tumor region T3, left-lateral pole. The CDR3 spells CAGSPGGNTIYF. Written as DNA, the CDR3 is TGTGCCGGCAGCCCTGGAGGAAACACCATATATTTT. The variable domain in full, completed from reference TRBV14 and TRBJ1-3, reads EAGVTQFPSHSVIEKGQTVTLRCDPISGHDNLYWYRRVMGKEIKFLLHFVKESKQDESGMPNNRFLAERTGGTYSTLKVQPAELEDSGVYFCAGSPGGNTIYFGEGSWLTVV.